These 24 T cell receptor beta chains were sequenced from one sample in a study of cytomegalovirus exposure and HLA in healthy donors. Method: immunoSEQ multiplex PCR; TCRdb's copy keeps in-frame clones and lacks some. The sample records 89,000 or so clones, about 94% being singletons. Material for sequencing was PBMCs. The receptors here all came from a woman aged 25-40 years in good health and CMV-seropositive.

The chain recombines TRBV11-2 with TRBJ2-1, with TRBD2 identical over 10 bases. CDR3 size: 17 residues. Looked up from germline, CDR1 is SGHAT and CDR2 is FQNNGV. Unmatched junction bases numbered 9, after V lost 3 bases and J lost 4 bases. CDR3 bases: TGTGCCAGCAGCTTCCGGACTAGCGGCTCTGGGTACAATGAGCAGTTCTTC. Translating it yields CASSFRTSGSGYNEQFF.

J is TRBJ2-1 and V is TRBV18, with 7 bases lining up with TRBD2. The CDR3 extends over 18 amino acids. The V gene end was trimmed by 2 bases and the J gene end by 4 bases; junction bases not matched to a gene: 14. Looked up from germline, CDR1 is KGHSH and CDR2 is LQKENI. CDR3 residues: CASSPYGTSAKSYNEQFF. CDR3 bases: TGTGCCAGCTCACCATACGGAACTAGCGCCAAATCTTACAATGAGCAGTTCTTC.

This chain joins TRBV28 and TRBJ2-7, with D maybe TRBD2 (5 bases). V was clipped by 2 bases and J by 0 bases, with 17 bases between them. The V gene's germline CDR1 is MDHEN and CDR2 SYDVKM. CDR3 length: 17 amino acids. The CDR3 here is CASSLVSPGFSSYEQYF. In DNA, the CDR3 is TGTGCCAGCAGTTTAGTGTCCCCGGGGTTCAGCTCCTACGAGCAGTACTTC.

The gene calls are TRBV4-1 and TRBJ1-5, with D maybe TRBD1 (5 bases). Germline-derived CDR1 and CDR2 are MGHRA and YSYEKL. CDR3 length equals 15 residues. V was clipped by 0 bases and J by 6 bases, with 12 bases between them. The CDR3 protein is CASSQDGAAGQPQHF. The CDR3 DNA reads as TGCGCCAGCAGCCAAGATGGGGCAGCGGGTCAGCCCCAGCATTTT.

This clone has a single count. CDR3 protein: CASRHTKTSGRGNEQFF. In nucleotides, the CDR3 is TGTGCCAGCAGACATACCAAGACTAGCGGGAGGGGAAATGAGCAGTTCTTC. V is TRBV27 and J is TRBJ2-1; 14 nucleotides agree with TRBD2. CDR3 length: 17 residues. Germline trimming cut 6 bases from V and 7 bases from J; bases unmatched to any gene: 11. The germline V gene encodes CDR1 MNHEY and CDR2 SMNVEV (reference sequence).

This clone was counted a single time. V usage is TRBV11-2 and J usage is TRBJ2-7; the D is unclear. There are 16 residues in the CDR3. V lost 2 bases and J 4 bases, leaving 18 bases between the germline ends. Germline V gene data show CDR1 as SGHAT and CDR2 as FQNNGV. The DNA for the CDR3 is TGTGCCAGCAGCTTATCGGTCAGCGATTCCCCTTACGAGCAGTACTTC. It codes for CASSLSVSDSPYEQYF.

The J gene is TRBJ2-7, the V gene TRBV5-4; 9 bases fit TRBD2. The CDR3 loop spans 18 amino acids. J was trimmed by 4 bases and V by 1 base; bases with no gene match: 15. Germline CDR1 reads SGHNT; CDR2 reads YYREEE (reference sequence). The chain's CDR3 is CASSLLAGARSGIYEQYF. The CDR3 DNA is TGTGCCAGCAGCTTGTTAGCGGGAGCCCGCTCCGGCATATACGAGCAGTACTTC. Full variable domain (rest looked up from reference TRBV5-4 and TRBJ2-7): ETGVTQSPTHLIKTRGQQVTLRCSSQSGHNTVSWYQQALGQGPQFIFQYYREEENGRGNFPPRFSGLQFPNYSSELNVNALELDDSALYLCASSLLAGARSGIYEQYFGPGTRLTVT.

This clone was picked up a small number of times. V gene TRBV7-6 combines with J gene TRBJ1-1, with D possibly matching TRBD1 (5 bases). Germline assignment: CDR1 SGHVS and CDR2 FNYEAQ. This CDR3 spans 19 amino acids. V shed 1 base and J shed 0 bases, with 21 bases lying between them. CDR3: CASSLGGGILKGLNTEAFF. The DNA of the CDR3 is TGTGCCAGCAGCTTAGGGGGCGGAATACTCAAAGGGTTGAACACTGAAGCTTTCTTT.

The rearrangement uses TRBV2 and TRBJ2-1; TRBD2 matches at 12 bases. Germline V gene data show CDR1 as SNHLY and CDR2 as FYNNEI. V shed 10 bases and J 7 bases; nucleotides not matched to a gene: 8. The CDR3 covers 14 residues. As DNA, the CDR3 is TGTGCCACCCTACTAGCGGGAGGAAGTAATGAGCAGTTCTTC. The encoded protein is CATLLAGGSNEQFF.

J is TRBJ1-1 and V is TRBV7-9; 11 nucleotides agree with TRBD1. The CDR3 spans 16 residues. Germline V gene data show CDR1 as SEHNR and CDR2 as FQNEAQ (reference sequence). Unmatched junction bases numbered 10, after V lost 5 bases and J lost 5 bases. The CDR3 spells CASSPTGQGVRTEAFF. The CDR3 bases are TGTGCCAGCAGCCCTACGGGACAGGGGGTGCGAACTGAAGCTTTCTTT.

V is TRBV2 and J is TRBJ2-3, with 7 bases lining up with TRBD1. Germline V gene data show CDR1 as SNHLY and CDR2 as FYNNEI. With 3 bases clipped from V and 3 bases from J, the junction kept 9 bases outside the gene matches. This CDR3 contains 16 residues. The CDR3 protein is CASSDPLKGATDTQYF. In DNA, the CDR3 is TGTGCCAGCAGTGACCCCCTCAAGGGGGCAACAGATACGCAGTATTTT. The full variable domain, in which reference TRBV2 and TRBJ2-3 provide the parts outside the CDR3, is EPEVTQTPSHQVTQMGQEVILRCVPISNHLYFYWYRQILGQKVEFLVSFYNNEISEKSEIFDDQFSVERPDGSNFTLKIRSTKLEDSAMYFCASSDPLKGATDTQYFGPGTRLTVL.

This clone was seen only once. The V gene is TRBV28, the J gene TRBJ2-1, with 7 bases fitting TRBD1. Germline V lookup: CDR1 MDHEN, CDR2 SYDVKM. The CDR3 extends over 13 amino acids. The V gene end was trimmed by 10 bases and the J gene end by 5 bases; junction bases not matched to a gene: 8. The CDR3 DNA reads TGTGCCACCAGGGACAGATTCAACAATGAGCAGTTCTTC. This translates into CATRDRFNNEQFF. Combining the CDR3 with reference TRBV28 and TRBJ2-1 gives the whole variable domain DVKVTQSSRYLVKRTGEKVFLECVQDMDHENMFWYRQDPGLGLRLIYFSYDVKMKEKGDIPEGYSVSREKKERFSLILESASTNQTSMYLCATRDRFNNEQFFGPGTRLTVL.

V gene TRBV6-1 combines with J gene TRBJ1-3; D gene unclear. CDR1 and CDR2 from the germline V gene are MNHNS and SASEGT. This CDR3 has 15 amino acids. The V gene lost 2 bases and the J gene lost 2 bases, with 10 bases spanning the gap. The CDR3 sequence: CASSEITAAGNTIYF. CDR3 DNA sequence: TGTGCCAGCAGTGAAATAACAGCAGCTGGAAACACCATATATTTT.

The chain carries TRBV2 and TRBJ1-1; D is ambiguous. V lost 4 bases and J lost 1, with 7 bases in between. Germline CDR1 reads SNHLY; CDR2 reads FYNNEI. The CDR3 runs to 13 residues. The CDR3 here is CASSGGRNTEAFF. CDR3 DNA: TGTGCCAGCAGTGGAGGGAGGAACACTGAAGCTTTCTTT. Filled out from reference TRBV2 and TRBJ1-1, the complete variable domain reads EPEVTQTPSHQVTQMGQEVILRCVPISNHLYFYWYRQILGQKVEFLVSFYNNEISEKSEIFDDQFSVERPDGSNFTLKIRSTKLEDSAMYFCASSGGRNTEAFFGQGTRLTVV.

This chain uses TRBV4-3 with TRBJ2-1; tentative D call: TRBD2 (6 bases). V lost 1 base to trimming and J lost 0 bases, with 10 bases between them. CDR3 length: 16 residues. CDR1 and CDR2 from the germline V gene are LGHNA and YSLEER. CDR3 bases: TGCGCCAGCAGCCAAGGGACGGGAGTCTCCTACAATGAGCAGTTCTTC. It encodes CASSQGTGVSYNEQFF.

This clone was recorded only once. V usage is TRBV6-5 and J usage is TRBJ1-5, with D unclear. V was shortened by 4 bases and J by 1 base, with 8 bases between the two germline ends. The CDR3 length is 14 residues. Germline V gene lookup returns CDR1 MNHEY and CDR2 SVGAGI. The CDR3 protein is CASSFLGSNQPQHF. The CDR3 coding sequence is TGTGCCAGCAGTTTTCTGGGCAGCAATCAGCCCCAGCATTTT.

This sequence joins TRBV2 and TRBJ2-1; 14 bases are shared with TRBD2. The trim removed 6 bases at V and 2 bases at J, leaving 6 bases unmatched. The CDR3 runs 17 residues. Looked up from germline, CDR1 is SNHLY and CDR2 is FYNNEI. CDR3 residues: CASSARLAGGPYNEQFF. In DNA, the CDR3 is TGTGCCAGCAGCGCCCGACTAGCGGGAGGGCCCTACAATGAGCAGTTCTTC.

The V gene is TRBV7-2, the J gene TRBJ2-7; 8 nucleotides line up with TRBD2. Losses at the gene ends were 5 bases for V and 2 bases for J; bases not matched to a gene: 5. CDR1 and CDR2 from the germline V gene are SGHTA and FQGNSA. The CDR3 length is 14 residues. CDR3 loop: CASSRTSLTYEQYF. The CDR3 DNA sequence: TGTGCCAGCAGCAGGACTAGCTTGACCTACGAGCAGTACTTC.

J is TRBJ1-1 and V is TRBV7-8, with 10 bases identical to TRBD1. Trimming took 11 bases from V and 4 from J; bases not matched to a gene: 7. Germline V gives CDR1 SGHVS, CDR2 FQNEAQ. CDR3 size: 13 residues. The CDR3 here is CAAFRDRGTEAFF. The CDR3 DNA follows: TGTGCCGCATTTCGGGACAGGGGCACTGAAGCTTTCTTT.

The chain is built from TRBV21-1 and TRBJ2-3; the table calls TRBD1, which could not be checked here. TRBV21-1 is a pseudogene. CDR3 length: 16 residues. The DNA for the CDR3 is TGTGCCAGCAGCCCAAGGGGACAGAGCCCCACAGATACGCAGTATTTT. Its translation is CASSPRGQSPTDTQYF.

The genes are TRBV5-1 and TRBJ2-3; possible D gene TRBD1, 6 bases. CDR3 length: 13 residues. With 5 bases removed from V and 4 bases from J, the gap between germline ends came to 11 bases. CDR1 and CDR2 from the germline V gene are SGHRS and YFSETQ. This CDR3 is CASRPEGADTQYF. The CDR3 bases are TGCGCCAGCAGACCAGAGGGGGCAGATACGCAGTATTTT.

This chain links TRBV4-3 with TRBJ1-2, with TRBD1 matching over 7 bases. Trimming took 0 bases from V and 5 from J; bases not matched to a gene: 9. CDR1 is LGHNA and CDR2 is YSLEER in the germline V gene. CDR3 length: 16 amino acids. In nucleotides, the CDR3 is TGCGCCAGCAGCCAAGAGGCAAGGGGGCGAAGGTATGGCTACACCTTC. It is translated as CASSQEARGRRYGYTF.

As regards this clone: The junction departs from the called germline gene at one end, perhaps through a read error. J is TRBJ2-7 and V is TRBV5-1, with 12 bases lining up with TRBD1. Germline V gene lookup returns CDR1 SGHRS and CDR2 YFSETQ. The CDR3 consists of 15 residues. In DNA, the CDR3 is TGTGCCAGCAGCCGCCCGGGACAGGGGGCGTGGGAGCAGTACTTC. Translated: CASSRPGQGAWEQYF.

This chain connects TRBV5-4 to TRBJ2-7, with TRBD2 matching 11 bases. The trim removed 4 bases at V and 4 bases at J, leaving 7 bases unmatched. Germline V lookup: CDR1 SGHNT, CDR2 YYREEE (reference sequence). CDR3 length: 15 residues. The chain's CDR3 is CASSPPGLAEYEQYF. In nucleotides, the CDR3 is TGTGCCAGCAGCCCACCGGGACTAGCGGAGTACGAGCAGTACTTC.